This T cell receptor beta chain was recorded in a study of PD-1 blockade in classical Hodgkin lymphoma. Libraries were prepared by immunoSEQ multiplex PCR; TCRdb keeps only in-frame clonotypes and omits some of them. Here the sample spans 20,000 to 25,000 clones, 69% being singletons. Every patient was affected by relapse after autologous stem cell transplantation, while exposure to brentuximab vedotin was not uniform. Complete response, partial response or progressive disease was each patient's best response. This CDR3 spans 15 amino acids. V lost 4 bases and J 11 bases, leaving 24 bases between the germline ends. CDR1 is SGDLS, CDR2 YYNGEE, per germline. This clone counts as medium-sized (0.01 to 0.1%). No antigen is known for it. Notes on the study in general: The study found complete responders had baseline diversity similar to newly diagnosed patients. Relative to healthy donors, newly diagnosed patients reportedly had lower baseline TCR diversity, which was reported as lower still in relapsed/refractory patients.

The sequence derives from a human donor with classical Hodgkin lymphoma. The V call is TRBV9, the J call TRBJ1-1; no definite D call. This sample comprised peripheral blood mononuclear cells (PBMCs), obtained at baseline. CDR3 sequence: CASSPGRSVWGLAFF. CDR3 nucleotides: TGTGCCAGCAGCCCCGGGAGAAGTGTGTGGGGTTTGGCTTTCTTT. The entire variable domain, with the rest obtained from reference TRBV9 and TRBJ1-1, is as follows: DSGVTQTPKHLITATGQRVTLRCSPRSGDLSVYWYQQSLDQGLQFLIQYYNGEERAKGNILERFSAQQFPDLHSELNLSSLELGDSALYFCASSPGRSVWGLAFFGQGTRLTVV.